The sequence of this T cell receptor beta chain was determined in a study of shared clonotypes between healthy human individuals. Overall study findings and caveats: Memory subsets generally showed lower estimated richness than naive subsets. Depth was large, yet rarefaction showed that sorted-subset sequencing was incomplete.

There are 16 residues in the CDR3. Trimming took off 0 bases at V and 0 bases at J, with 11 bases between the two ends. Per germline, CDR1 PRHDT and CDR2 FYEKMQ (reference sequence). Several immunoSEQ plates received, in even portions, the genomic DNA of each subset. The protocol was immunoSEQ multiplex PCR, while the TCRdb copy is restricted to in-frame clones and leaves out a portion. The data contain approximately 740,000 clones, 85% to 95% of them seen just once; the ten biggest clones take up nearly 25%. Only CD45RO-negative cells positively selected for CCR7 counted as naive CD8 cells, so terminally differentiated effector memory CD45RA+ cells were excluded. With regard to this clone: Its target is unknown.

Sequencing used naive CD8+ T cells sorted from blood. This TCR was recovered from a young man in good health. The chain links TRBV13 to TRBJ1-2, with D perhaps matching TRBD1 (5 bases). The CDR3: CASSLGAGVPNYGYTF. The CDR3 nucleotides read TGTGCCAGCAGCTTAGGGGCGGGGGTCCCTAACTATGGCTACACCTTC.